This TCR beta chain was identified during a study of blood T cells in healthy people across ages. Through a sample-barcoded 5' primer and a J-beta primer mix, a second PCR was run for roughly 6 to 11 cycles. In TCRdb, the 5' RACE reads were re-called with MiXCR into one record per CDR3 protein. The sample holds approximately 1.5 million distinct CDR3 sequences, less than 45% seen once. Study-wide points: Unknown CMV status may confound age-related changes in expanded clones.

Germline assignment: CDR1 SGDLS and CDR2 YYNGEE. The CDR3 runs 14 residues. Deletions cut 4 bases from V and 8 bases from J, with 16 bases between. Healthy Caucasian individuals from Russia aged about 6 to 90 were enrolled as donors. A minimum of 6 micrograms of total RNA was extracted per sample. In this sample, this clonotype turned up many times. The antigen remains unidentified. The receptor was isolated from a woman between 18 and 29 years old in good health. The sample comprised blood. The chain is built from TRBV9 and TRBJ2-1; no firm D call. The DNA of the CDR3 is TGTGCCAGCAGCTCCCCCCTGGCGTTCCATGAGCAGTTCTTC. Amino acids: CASSSPLAFHEQFF. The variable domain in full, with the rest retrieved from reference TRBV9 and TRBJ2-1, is DSGVTQTPKHLITATGQRVTLRCSPRSGDLSVYWYQQSLDQGLQFLIQYYNGEERAKGNILERFSAQQFPDLHSELNLSSLELGDSALYFCASSSPLAFHEQFFGPGTRLTVL.